This T cell receptor (beta chain) was found in a study of T cells after yellow fever vaccination. Across the whole study: The authors prepared low-cell-number fractions using SMART-Seq v4 Ultra Low Input. Overall study results and limits: Within FACS-sorted repertoires, abundant clonotypes contaminating from the bulk population could be present. Although most clonotypes did not, a small share appeared in both CD4 and CD8 compartments. On re-exposure, the response was weaker but peaked faster, at day 5 versus 15.

TCRdb re-called the 5' RACE reads with MiXCR, one entry per CDR3 protein. The data contain some 350,000 distinct CDR3 sequences, roughly 4% of them seen just once; the ten biggest clones take up roughly 25%. This clonotype came up many times. Its target is unknown. CDR3 length equals 14 residues. CDR1 and CDR2 (germline): SGHRS, YFSETQ. Trimming at V came to 4 bases and at J to 8 bases, leaving 9 bases not matched to a gene. The material was PBMCs, obtained 5 days after the yellow fever booster vaccination. The chain combines TRBV5-1 with TRBJ2-1, with 7 bases lining up with TRBD1. The TCR comes from a man younger than 35 who received the YFV17D yellow fever vaccine. For the CDR3, the DNA is TGCGCCAGCAGCCCCAGGCCCGGACAGGATGAGCAGTTCTTC. Its protein product is CASSPRPGQDEQFF.